This entry features one T cell receptor beta chain sequence. The sample originates from a study of CD8 T cells in Susac syndrome. Germline-derived CDR1 and CDR2 are SEHNR and FQNEAQ (reference sequence). This CDR3 region has 12 residues. V was shortened by 1 base and J by 8 bases, with 8 bases between the two germline ends. CD8+ and CD4+ T cells taken from blood had their TCR beta sequenced. The multiple sclerosis control cohort comprised treatment-naive individuals presenting with stable or active relapsing-remitting disease. After extraction with the RNeasy kit, about 0.5 to 1 ug of the RNA was reverse transcribed using random hexamers. Amplification of TCR beta CDR3 across 54 Vbeta and 13 Jbeta was performed with immunoSEQ multiplex PCR. TCRdb reprocessed the immunoSEQ multiplex PCR reads with MiXCR, giving one entry per CDR3 protein. Among about 400,000 distinct CDR3 sequences listed, 85% to 90% were seen once.

The V call is TRBV7-9, the J call TRBJ1-2; D unclear. The sequence derives from a human donor with multiple sclerosis. Sequenced sample: CD8+ T cells from PBMCs. Here the CDR3 DNA reads TGTGCCAGCAGCTTAGGGAATAACGGCTACACCTTC. This translates into CASSLGNNGYTF.